The 15 T cell receptor beta chains presented below share a single source sample, sequenced in a study of regulatory T cells in long-lasting Graves disease. Arm-PCR of CDR3 regions and iRepertoire HTBI primers were used to build TCR beta libraries. TCRdb redid the calling of the multiplex PCR reads with MiXCR, one entry per CDR3 protein. The repertoire holds roughly 500,000 distinct CDR3 sequences, with 14% as singletons. Time point described: newly diagnosed GD, antithyroid drugs for less than 3 months. PBMC-extracted RNA yielded the TCR library. These data were also filed under a second study, of T cells in Graves' hyperthyroidism and ophthalmopathy.

The sequencing used peripheral blood mononuclear cells (PBMCs), collected at new diagnosis, from a patient treated with antithyroid drugs. These receptors were taken from a woman in her 50s with Graves disease.

This clonotype has just a few counts. The chain is built from TRBV20-1 and TRBJ1-4; no firm D call. There are 12 residues in the CDR3. The V end was cut by 6 bases, the J end by 7 bases, with 12 bases between. CDR1 DFQATT and CDR2 SNEGSKA come from the germline V gene (reference sequence). CDR3 bases: TGCAGTGCGGTCGATTTCCTTGAAAAACTGTTTTTT. Protein sequence: CSAVDFLEKLFF.

At least ten counts were recorded for this clonotype. V and J are TRBV20-1 and TRBJ2-2; TRBD2 aligns across 13 bases. Germline CDR1 reads DFQATT; CDR2 reads SNEGSKA (reference sequence). This CDR3 has 15 residues. The V segment lost 4 bases and the J segment 7 bases; nucleotides outside the gene matches: 6. This CDR3 is CSAKLAGGSGGELFF. In DNA, the CDR3 is TGCAGTGCTAAACTAGCGGGAGGGTCCGGCGGGGAGCTGTTTTTT.

This clonotype was detected only a few times. V and J are TRBV2 and TRBJ2-2; 7 bases map to TRBD2. The junction had 18 bases not matched to a gene; V was cut back by 7 bases and J by 7 bases. The germline CDR1 and CDR2 sequences are SNHLY and FYNNEI. The CDR3 totals 17 residues. CDR3 region: CASNSPMGREIGGELFF. For the CDR3, the DNA is TGTGCCAGCAACTCCCCTATGGGGCGGGAGATTGGCGGGGAGCTGTTTTTT.

V and J are TRBV3-1 and TRBJ2-7; TRBD2 matches at 15 bases. V lost 2 bases and J lost 6; bases outside the gene matches: 8. Per the germline V gene, CDR1 is LGHDT and CDR2 is YNNKEL (reference sequence). This CDR3 contains 17 residues. The CDR3 nucleotides read TGTGCCAGCAGCCAATCCCAGGGACTAGCGGGAGGTACCGAGCAGTACTTC. Amino acid sequence: CASSQSQGLAGGTEQYF.

This clonotype appeared many times. V gene TRBV12-3 or TRBV12-4 combines with J gene TRBJ1-2; no definite D call. V was trimmed by 3 bases and J by 0 bases, leaving 8 bases between them. There are 14 residues in the CDR3. The DNA of the CDR3 is TGTGCCAGCAGTTTCGGCAGATCTAACTATGGCTACACCTTC. Translating gives CASSFGRSNYGYTF.

This chain joins TRBV10-2 and TRBJ2-2; 8 bases map to TRBD1. The CDR3 length is 18 residues. Unmatched junction bases numbered 13, after V lost 3 bases and J lost 4 bases. In germline, CDR1 is WSHSY, CDR2 SAAADI. This CDR3 is CASSDGQGIDPPTGELFF. Written as DNA, the CDR3 is TGCGCCAGCAGTGACGGACAGGGCATAGATCCCCCCACCGGGGAGCTGTTTTTT.

This clonotype was observed a handful of times. The genes are TRBV7-3 and TRBJ2-6; D remains ambiguous. There are 16 residues in the CDR3. CDR1 and CDR2 (germline): SGHTA, FQGTGA. V shed 0 bases and J shed 2 bases, with 8 bases lying between them. The CDR3 loop reads CASSLTTDAGANVLTF. The CDR3 bases are TGTGCCAGCAGCTTAACCACCGATGCTGGGGCCAACGTCCTGACTTTC.

In this sample, this clonotype turned up many times. The chain recombines TRBV28 with TRBJ2-1, with unresolved D. Germline V gene lookup returns CDR1 MDHEN and CDR2 SYDVKM. Between the trimmed V and J ends, which lost 2 bases and 2 bases, there was a span of 7 bases. This CDR3 is built from 14 residues. The CDR3 DNA reads TGTGCCAGCAGTTTAATCGGGCCCTACAATGAGCAGTTCTTC. Protein product: CASSLIGPYNEQFF.

The chain employs TRBV6-2 or TRBV6-3 and TRBJ1-1; D is possibly TRBD1 (6 bases). There are 13 residues in the CDR3. V lost 7 bases and J lost 3, with 12 bases in between. Germline-derived CDR1 and CDR2 are MNHEY and SVGEGT. CDR3 sequence (DNA): TGTGCCAGCACCCATACAGGGTACACTGAAGCTTTCTTT. It yields the protein CASTHTGYTEAFF.

This clonotype was seen just once. The V and J genes are TRBV6-2 or TRBV6-3 and TRBJ1-3; D is uncertain. Germline CDR1 is MNHEY and CDR2 is SVGEGT. The CDR3 contains 16 residues. V was clipped by 6 bases and J by 0 bases, with 15 bases between them. Here the CDR3 DNA reads TGTGCCAGCAGCCCAGAGGGAAGCTTCTCTGGAAACACCATATATTTT. Amino acids: CASSPEGSFSGNTIYF.

At least ten counts were recorded for this clonotype. The chain uses TRBV11-2 and TRBJ2-3; D is unresolved. The CDR3 covers 15 residues. V was cut by 4 bases and J by 0 bases, with 11 bases left in between. The germline gives CDR1 SGHAT, CDR2 FQNNGV. As DNA, the CDR3 is TGTGCCAGCAGCTCCAGCATAACTAGCACAGATACGCAGTATTTT. Its protein is CASSSSITSTDTQYF.

The rearrangement joins TRBV5-6 to TRBJ1-2, with 7 bases fitting TRBD1. This CDR3 spans 16 amino acids. Germline trimming cut 1 base from V and 3 bases from J; bases unmatched to any gene: 9. The germline V gene encodes CDR1 SGHDT and CDR2 YYEEEE. The CDR3 bases are TGTGCCAGCAGCTTGTTGACCGGGACAGTTTACTATGGCTACACCTTC. It is translated as CASSLLTGTVYYGYTF.

This clonotype was seen repeatedly, ten times or more. The chain carries TRBV6-5 and TRBJ2-7; TRBD1 is a possible D gene (6 bases). This CDR3 has 15 amino acids. CDR1 and CDR2 (germline): MNHEY, SVGAGI. V lost 0 bases, J lost 1 base, and 10 bases lay in between. The CDR3 reads CASSYSGTPSYEQYF. The CDR3, as DNA: TGTGCCAGCAGTTACTCCGGGACACCTTCCTACGAGCAGTACTTC.

This clonotype was counted at least ten times. The J gene is TRBJ2-2, the V gene TRBV7-9, with TRBD1 as a possible D gene (5 bases). The CDR3 spans 13 residues. Germline V CDR1 and CDR2: SEHNR, FQNEAQ (reference sequence). The V end was cut by 1 base, the J end by 6 bases, with 6 bases between. CDR3 sequence reads: CASSLVGPGELFF. The CDR3 nucleotides are TGTGCCAGCAGCTTAGTGGGGCCCGGGGAGCTGTTTTTT.

The rearrangement links TRBV28 to TRBJ2-7; 10 positions match TRBD1. The CDR3 runs 15 residues. CDR1 and CDR2 from the germline V gene are MDHEN and SYDVKM. V trimming: 4 bases; J trimming: 2 bases; junction bases outside the gene matches: 5. The CDR3 reads CASSSGTGEAYEQYF. The CDR3 DNA follows: TGTGCCAGCAGTTCGGGGACAGGGGAGGCCTACGAGCAGTACTTC.